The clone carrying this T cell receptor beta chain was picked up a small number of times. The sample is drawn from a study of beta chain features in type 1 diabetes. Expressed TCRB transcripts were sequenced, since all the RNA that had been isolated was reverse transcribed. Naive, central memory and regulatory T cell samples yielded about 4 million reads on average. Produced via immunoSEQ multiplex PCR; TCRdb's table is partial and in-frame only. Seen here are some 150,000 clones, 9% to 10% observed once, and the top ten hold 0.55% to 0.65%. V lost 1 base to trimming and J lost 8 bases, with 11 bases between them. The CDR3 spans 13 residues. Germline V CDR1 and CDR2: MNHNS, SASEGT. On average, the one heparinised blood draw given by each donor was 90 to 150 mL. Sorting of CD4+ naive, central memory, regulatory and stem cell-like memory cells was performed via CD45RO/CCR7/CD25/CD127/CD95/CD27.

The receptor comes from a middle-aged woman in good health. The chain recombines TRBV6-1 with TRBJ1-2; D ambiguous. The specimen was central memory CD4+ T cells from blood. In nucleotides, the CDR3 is TGTGCCAGCAGTGAAGGAGCTCCCATGGGCTACACCTTC. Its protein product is CASSEGAPMGYTF.